A single TCR beta chain is shown here with its context. This same CDR3 is encoded by further DNA sequences in the sample. The sample comes from a study of blood T cell repertoires in COVID-19. This table comes from immunoSEQ multiplex PCR, and its TCRdb copy is limited to in-frame clones, with some not included. The sample carries about 210,000 clones, 65% to 90% recorded once. The CDR3 has 12 residues. Germline V gives CDR1 MNHEY, CDR2 SVGEGT. Trimming stripped 5 bases from V and 5 bases from J, with 9 bases between. Sequences were obtained from peripheral blood. This receptor was identified in a woman in her 70s with COVID-19, enrolled during active disease. The chain uses TRBV6-2 or TRBV6-3 and TRBJ1-2; no firm D call. CDR3 in amino acids: CASSGQNYGYTF. CDR3 bases: TGTGCCAGCAGTGGTCAGAATTATGGCTACACCTTC.